One sample yielded the 27 T cell receptor beta chains listed below, sequenced in a study of B cell selection in AIRE deficiency. Sequenced by immunoSEQ multiplex PCR; TCRdb stores in-frame clones only, minus some. Of roughly 25,000 clones detected, roughly 97% appear once; the ten largest clones hold roughly 0.2%. CD4+CD127+ cells were sorted as the conventional CD4 T cells. Sequencing was done on a sample of conventional CD4+ T cells sorted from PBMCs. Every receptor here comes from a human donor with AIRE deficiency.

V is TRBV25-1 and J is TRBJ2-3; D is uncertain. In germline, CDR1 is MGHDK, CDR2 SYGVNS. The CDR3 spans 13 residues. The ends were cut back, 0 bases at V and 6 bases at J, with 7 bases in the middle. CDR3 DNA sequence: TGTGCCAGCAGTGAATATGGAACCGATACGCAGTATTTT. Translating it yields CASSEYGTDTQYF.

The V call is TRBV28, the J call TRBJ1-2, with D possibly TRBD1 on 6 matching bases. CDR1 is MDHEN and CDR2 is SYDVKM in the germline V gene. The CDR3 is made up of 12 amino acids. With 5 bases removed from V and 10 bases from J, the gap between germline ends came to 14 bases. For the CDR3, the DNA is TGTGCCAGCAGTACACTCGGACAGATCTACACCTTC. Its translation is CASSTLGQIYTF.

The chain joins TRBV19 to TRBJ2-7, with TRBD1 matching over 7 bases. The CDR3 is 14 amino acids. V was clipped by 4 bases and J by 3 bases; unmatched bases: 6. Germline-derived CDR1 and CDR2 are LNHDA and SQIVND (reference sequence). This CDR3 is CASSTNRDSYEQYF. The CDR3 DNA is TGTGCCAGTAGTACTAATCGGGACAGCTACGAGCAGTACTTC. Complete variable domain (other parts from reference TRBV19 and TRBJ2-7): DGGITQSPKYLFRKEGQNVTLSCEQNLNHDAMYWYRQDPGQGLRLIYYSQIVNDFQKGDIAEGYSVSREKKESFPLTVTSAQKNPTAFYLCASSTNRDSYEQYFGPGTRLTVT.

The chain employs TRBV4-1 and TRBJ2-2; maybe TRBD2 (6 bases). This CDR3 comprises 18 residues. The germline V and J ends were trimmed by 1 base and 3 bases, with 18 bases remaining between them. The germline CDR1 and CDR2 sequences are MGHRA and YSYEKL. CDR3 sequence (DNA): TGCGCCAGCAGCCAAGTAATGGGGGGAGATAGGTACACCGGGGAGCTGTTTTTT. Protein product: CASSQVMGGDRYTGELFF.

V and J are TRBV5-1 and TRBJ1-3; TRBD1 might be the D (5 bases). From germline, CDR1 is SGHRS and CDR2 YFSETQ. Trimming pared 7 bases from V and 0 bases from J, leaving 11 bases between. The CDR3 loop spans 14 amino acids. This CDR3 reads CASAPGGSGNTIYF. CDR3 in DNA: TGCGCCAGCGCCCCGGGGGGCTCTGGAAACACCATATATTTT.

The chain recombines TRBV4-3 with TRBJ2-5; 11 nucleotides line up with TRBD2. The assigned J gene may be wrong: the sequence end matches TRBJ2-7 better. Germline CDR1 and CDR2: LGHNA and YSLEER. This CDR3 has 15 amino acids. DNA for the CDR3: TGCGCCAGCAGCCAAAGGACTAGCGGGCTCTACGAGCAGTACTTC. It specifies CASSQRTSGLYEQYF.

V is TRBV4-3 and J is TRBJ1-4; maybe TRBD1 (5 bases). CDR3 length: 17 amino acids. Germline CDR1 LGHNA, CDR2 YSLEER. V was shortened by 2 bases and J by 8 bases, with 21 bases between the two germline ends. CDR3 sequence: CASSQLQGARGLEKLFF. CDR3 DNA: TGCGCCAGCAGCCAACTGCAGGGAGCTCGGGGATTGGAAAAACTGTTTTTT.

This chain links TRBV11-2 with TRBJ2-7; 10 bases align to TRBD1. In germline, CDR1 is SGHAT, CDR2 FQNNGV. Trimming cost V 8 bases and J 7 bases; bases outside gene matches: 11. There are 14 residues in the CDR3. The CDR3 here is CASGQGQGWLEQYF. The CDR3 DNA reads TGTGCCAGCGGTCAGGGACAGGGGTGGTTAGAGCAGTACTTC. The whole variable domain, filled in from reference TRBV11-2 and TRBJ2-7, reads EAGVAQSPRYKIIEKRQSVAFWCNPISGHATLYWYQQILGQGPKLLIQFQNNGVVDDSQLPKDRFSAERLKGVDSTLKIQPAKLEDSAVYLCASGQGQGWLEQYFGPGTRLTVT.

This clone has more than one count but fewer than ten. The chain uses TRBV10-1 and TRBJ2-7; unclear D gene. Germline values: CDR1 WNHNN, CDR2 SYGVQD (reference sequence). V shed 8 bases and J shed 7 bases, with 9 bases lying between them. This CDR3 comprises 10 residues. The CDR3 sequence: CASVTAEQYF. The CDR3 DNA follows: TGCGCCAGCGTAACAGCTGAGCAGTACTTC.

This rearrangement joins TRBV7-9 to TRBJ2-1, with no clear D. Germline CDR1 reads SEHNR; CDR2 reads FQNEAQ (reference sequence). The CDR3 spans 15 residues. V lost 6 bases and J 4 bases, leaving 16 bases between the germline ends. The CDR3 sequence: CASSWPMDLYNEQFF. CDR3 sequence (DNA): TGTGCCAGCAGTTGGCCCATGGACCTGTACAATGAGCAGTTCTTC. The full variable domain, with the rest looked up from reference TRBV7-9 and TRBJ2-1, is DTGVSQNPRHKITKRGQNVTFRCDPISEHNRLYWYRQTLGQGPEFLTYFQNEAQLEKSRLLSDRFSAERPKGSFSTLEIQRTEQGDSAMYLCASSWPMDLYNEQFFGPGTRLTVL.

The chain carries TRBV5-1 and TRBJ1-3; unclear D gene. This CDR3 comprises 15 residues. Trimming took 2 bases from V and 3 from J, leaving 12 bases between them. The germline V gene encodes CDR1 SGHRS and CDR2 YFSETQ. The CDR3 sequence is CASSFEGGSGNTIYF. The CDR3 DNA reads as TGCGCCAGCAGCTTCGAGGGCGGCAGTGGAAACACCATATATTTT. Full variable domain (remainder filled in from reference TRBV5-1 and TRBJ1-3): KAGVTQTPRYLIKTRGQQVTLSCSPISGHRSVSWYQQTPGQGLQFLFEYFSETQRNKGNFPGRFSGRQFSNSRSEMNVSTLELGDSALYLCASSFEGGSGNTIYFGEGSWLTVV.

This clone was recorded a few times. This chain connects TRBV7-7 to TRBJ2-5; 7 bases fit TRBD1. The CDR3 runs 16 residues. Germline V gives CDR1 SSHAT, CDR2 FNYEAQ (reference sequence). V lost 0 bases to trimming and J lost 2 bases; unmatched junction nucleotides: 6. The CDR3 nucleotides are TGTGCCAGCAGCTTAGCGGGGGCAGGGGGACAAGAGACCCAGTACTTC. Amino acids: CASSLAGAGGQETQYF.

This clone was detected only once. The chain carries TRBV19 and TRBJ2-1, with TRBD1 matching over 9 bases. Germline CDR1 reads LNHDA; CDR2 reads SQIVND (reference sequence). The CDR3 is 16 amino acids. V was clipped by 5 bases and J by 4 bases; unmatched bases: 9. CDR3 protein: CASSPLRDRAYNEQFF. The CDR3 DNA sequence: TGTGCCAGTAGTCCCCTGAGGGACAGGGCTTACAATGAGCAGTTCTTC.

The chain links TRBV5-6 to TRBJ2-1, with TRBD2 matching 7 bases. V shed 0 bases, J shed 7 bases, and the junction held 10 bases outside the gene matches. The germline V gene encodes CDR1 SGHDT and CDR2 YYEEEE. The CDR3 sequence is 16 residues long. CDR3 DNA: TGTGCCAGCAGCTTGGGCCTTCTAGCGGTAGGTAATGAGCAGTTCTTC. This encodes CASSLGLLAVGNEQFF.

The chain couples TRBV28 to TRBJ1-4, with D perhaps TRBD1 (6 bases). The CDR3 is 13 amino acids. Between the trimmed V and J ends, which lost 6 bases and 11 bases, there was a span of 16 bases. Looked up from germline, CDR1 is MDHEN and CDR2 is SYDVKM. The CDR3, as DNA: TGTGCCAGCAGACCGGCAGGGGCGGGTAAACTGTTTTTT. This translates into CASRPAGAGKLFF.

CDR3 protein: CASSLTGGTGELFF. For the CDR3, the DNA is TGTGCCAGCAGTCTAACAGGGGGAACCGGGGAGCTGTTTTTT. The gene calls are TRBV6-5 and TRBJ2-2; 8 bases are shared with TRBD1. Unmatched junction bases numbered 4, after V lost 5 bases and J lost 5 bases. CDR1 is MNHEY, CDR2 SVGAGI, per germline. The CDR3 covers 14 residues.

The chain employs TRBV19 and TRBJ1-2; D is possibly TRBD1 (6 bases). The CDR3 is 14 amino acids. CDR1 LNHDA and CDR2 SQIVND come from the germline V gene (reference sequence). Deletions cut 0 bases from V and 8 bases from J, with 13 bases between. The CDR3 sequence is CASSIDQGSYGYTF. The CDR3, as DNA: TGTGCCAGTAGTATAGACCAGGGGAGTTACGGCTACACCTTC.

The chain joins TRBV19 to TRBJ2-7, with a weak D call TRBD1 (6 bases). Germline V gene sequence: CDR1 LNHDA, CDR2 SQIVND (reference sequence). The V end was cut by 3 bases, the J end by 2 bases, with 11 bases between. This CDR3 region has 14 residues. The CDR3 DNA reads TGTGCCAGTAGTATCACAGGGAATGCCTACGAGCAGTACTTC. This sequence encodes CASSITGNAYEQYF.

The gene calls are TRBV28 and TRBJ2-1, with 8 bases identical to TRBD2. V shed 4 bases, J shed 0 bases, and the junction held 8 bases outside the gene matches. The germline CDR1 and CDR2 sequences are MDHEN and SYDVKM. The CDR3 consists of 17 residues. The CDR3 sequence: CASSSRTSLSSYNEQFF. The CDR3 nucleotides are TGTGCCAGCAGTTCCAGGACTAGCCTCAGCTCCTACAATGAGCAGTTCTTC.

A note on this clone: At one boundary the junction diverges from the germline segment, which might be a read error. CDR3 amino acids: CANSFSPNTEAFF. CDR3 DNA sequence: TGTGCCAACAGCTTTTCACCGAACACTGAAGCTTTCTTT. V is TRBV7-9 and J is TRBJ1-1; no firm D call. The germline CDR1 and CDR2 sequences are SEHNR and FQNEAQ (reference sequence). The length of the CDR3 is 13 residues.

V usage is TRBV28 and J usage is TRBJ2-4; a weak D match, TRBD1 (6 bases). V gave up 5 bases and J gave up 1 base, with 12 bases separating them. This CDR3 has 15 residues. Germline V gene lookup returns CDR1 MDHEN and CDR2 SYDVKM. CDR3 nucleotide sequence: TGTGCCAGCAGTCCTTCAGGGGTGGCCAAAAACATTCAGTACTTC. This encodes CASSPSGVAKNIQYF.

The chain has TRBV4-2 and TRBJ1-1, with D possibly matching TRBD1 (5 bases). The CDR3 has 13 amino acids. Trimming stripped 0 bases from V and 11 bases from J, with 13 bases between. CDR1 is LGHNA and CDR2 is YNFKEQ in the germline V gene. The CDR3 reads CASSQDGRGYAFF. Written as DNA, the CDR3 is TGTGCCAGCAGCCAAGATGGCCGGGGCTATGCTTTCTTT.

The CDR3 sequence is CASSYLAGGRETQYF. For the CDR3, the DNA is TGTGCCAGCAGTTACCTAGCGGGAGGGCGAGAGACCCAGTACTTC. The chain combines TRBV28 with TRBJ2-5; 12 bases are shared with TRBD2. The V gene's germline CDR1 is MDHEN and CDR2 SYDVKM. The CDR3 extends over 15 amino acids. After removal of 4 bases from V and 4 bases from J, the junction contained 4 bases not matched to a gene.

The chain couples TRBV2 to TRBJ2-7; tentative D call: TRBD2 (6 bases). The ends were cut back, 2 bases at V and 2 bases at J, with 13 bases in the middle. The CDR3 totals 15 residues. Germline-derived CDR1 and CDR2 are SNHLY and FYNNEI. CDR3 coding DNA: TGTGCCAGCAGTGAACTTGGGACTTTGGCCTACGAGCAGTACTTC. Translated: CASSELGTLAYEQYF.

The DNA of the CDR3 is TGCGCCAGCAGTCGACAGGCTGGAGGGAACTATGGCTACACCTTC. This codes for CASSRQAGGNYGYTF. The chain has TRBV4-3 and TRBJ1-2, with D maybe TRBD1 (6 bases). V shed 6 bases and J shed 2 bases, with 16 bases lying between them. CDR1 is LGHNA, CDR2 YSLEER, per germline. The CDR3 length is 15 residues.

The chain joins TRBV5-4 to TRBJ2-5, with no clear D. Germline loops: CDR1 SGHNT, CDR2 YYREEE (reference sequence). V shed 2 bases and J shed 4 bases, with 15 bases lying between them. The CDR3 loop spans 15 amino acids. The chain's CDR3 is CASSFRAPSVETQYF. The DNA for the CDR3 is TGTGCCAGCAGCTTCCGGGCCCCGAGCGTAGAGACCCAGTACTTC.

Regarding this clone: An end of the junction does not agree with germline; a read error may underlie this. The genes are TRBV7-3 and TRBJ2-1, with D uncertain. Germline lookup yields CDR1 SGHTA and CDR2 FQGTGA. CDR3 length equals 17 residues. CDR3 in DNA: TGTGCCAGCAGCTACTCCAGTTCAGTGCGCTCCTACAATAAGCAGTTCTTC. Residues: CASSYSSSVRSYNKQFF.